These 15 T cell receptor beta chains were all obtained from the same sample, sequenced in a study of liver allograft versus peripheral blood T cells. Study overall: Comparing T cell receptor repertoires in transplanted livers with those in recipients' peripheral blood was part of the design.

TCRdb analysed the reads with MiXCR anew, one entry per CDR3 protein. The top ten hold roughly 1.5% of the sample, which has approximately 12,000 distinct CDR3 sequences, about 25% seen once. The receptor set was obtained from a human patient who had a liver transplant. Some T cells may trace back to the graft donor.

This clonotype was observed a handful of times. The CDR3 sequence: CSARSPGRDTEAFF. The CDR3 region has the DNA TGCAGTGCTAGATCCCCGGGGCGGGACACTGAAGCTTTCTTT. The chain joins TRBV20-1 to TRBJ1-1; a weak D match, TRBD1 (5 bases). Trimming took 2 bases from V and 3 from J, leaving 13 bases between them. Germline CDR1 is DFQATT and CDR2 is SNEGSKA (reference sequence). This CDR3 is 14 amino acids long.

By sample share, this clonotype is medium-sized. The chain combines TRBV6-1 with TRBJ2-7; D is possibly TRBD1 (5 bases). Germline V gene data show CDR1 as MNHNS and CDR2 as SASEGT. The CDR3 runs to 14 residues. Between the trimmed V and J ends, which lost 7 bases and 4 bases, there was a span of 17 bases. CDR3: CASTRAGKGYEQYF. The DNA for the CDR3 is TGTGCCAGCACTCGGGCAGGGAAGGGGTACGAGCAGTACTTC.

The chain links TRBV6-5 to TRBJ2-7; 8 bases map to TRBD2. Germline V gene data show CDR1 as MNHEY and CDR2 as SVGAGI. V shed 7 bases, J shed 5 bases, and the junction held 10 bases outside the gene matches. This CDR3 is built from 14 residues. This chain's CDR3 is CASIQAGAHHEQYF. In nucleotides, the CDR3 is TGTGCCAGCATTCAAGCGGGAGCCCACCACGAGCAGTACTTC.

This clonotype counts as medium-sized. V usage is TRBV6-1 and J usage is TRBJ2-7, with a weak D call TRBD2 (5 bases). The V and J ends lost 7 bases and 1 base respectively, with 14 bases between them. The CDR3 is made up of 14 amino acids. Germline values: CDR1 MNHNS, CDR2 SASEGT. CDR3: CASIPAGFSYEQYF. CDR3 coding DNA: TGTGCCAGCATCCCCGCGGGTTTTTCCTACGAGCAGTACTTC.

The rearrangement links TRBV30 to TRBJ1-2, with D tentatively TRBD1 (5 bases). Germline lookup yields CDR1 GTSNPN and CDR2 SVGIG (reference sequence). The CDR3 is 13 residues long. Deletions cut 3 bases from V and 4 bases from J, with 12 bases between. CDR3 coding DNA: TGTGCCTGGAGCGCTCGGGGCTTCTATGGCTACACCTTC. It encodes CAWSARGFYGYTF.

This sequence joins TRBV28 and TRBJ2-1; the D is unclear. The CDR3 covers 12 residues. Per germline, CDR1 MDHEN and CDR2 SYDVKM. With 9 bases removed from V and 1 base from J, the gap between germline ends came to 7 bases. CDR3 nucleotide sequence: TGTGCCAGTGCGGCGTCCTACAATGAGCAGTTCTTC. Translated: CASAASYNEQFF.

CDR3 DNA: TGTGCCAGCAGTCACGACAGGGATCAGCCCCAGCATTTT. It specifies CASSHDRDQPQHF. The rearrangement uses TRBV6-1 and TRBJ1-5; TRBD1 matches at 7 bases. The CDR3 length is 13 residues. The V and J ends lost 5 bases and 5 bases, in that order; junction bases with no gene match: 3. Germline V gene data show CDR1 as MNHNS and CDR2 as SASEGT.

By its share, this clonotype is medium-sized. The chain is built from TRBV19 and TRBJ1-1; no clear D gene. CDR1 and CDR2 (germline): LNHDA, SQIVND (reference sequence). The CDR3 consists of 14 residues. Trimming left V 3 bases short and J 1 base short, with 9 bases between. CDR3 nucleotides: TGTGCCAGTAGTATCCCTGCCCGGAACACTGAAGCTTTCTTT. It codes for CASSIPARNTEAFF.

This sequence joins TRBV28 and TRBJ1-5; D remains unclear. The germline V gene has CDR1 MDHEN and CDR2 SYDVKM. V dropped 5 bases and J dropped 4 bases, with 9 bases sitting between them. The CDR3 is 13 amino acids. The CDR3 region has the DNA TGTGCCAGCAGTCCCGATGGGAATCAGCCCCAGCATTTT. Amino acids: CASSPDGNQPQHF.

This clonotype is termed medium-sized. The V gene is TRBV19, the J gene TRBJ1-2; 8 bases fit TRBD1. Germline V lookup: CDR1 LNHDA, CDR2 SQIVND (reference sequence). CDR3 length equals 15 residues. The J segment lost 5 bases and the V segment lost 7 bases, leaving 12 bases of the junction unmatched. Here the CDR3 reads CASTRGGTGLYGYTF. The CDR3 DNA reads as TGTGCCAGTACCAGAGGGGGGACAGGCCTATATGGCTACACCTTC. Using reference TRBV19 and TRBJ1-2 for the parts outside the CDR3, the full variable domain is DGGITQSPKYLFRKEGQNVTLSCEQNLNHDAMYWYRQDPGQGLRLIYYSQIVNDFQKGDIAEGYSVSREKKESFPLTVTSAQKNPTAFYLCASTRGGTGLYGYTFGSGTRLTVV.

The V call is TRBV11-3, the J call TRBJ2-7; D might be TRBD1 or TRBD2, each matching 5 bases. This CDR3 region has 16 residues. Germline loops: CDR1 SGHNT, CDR2 YENEEA. V lost 0 bases, J lost 3 bases, and 15 bases lay in between. As DNA, the CDR3 is TGTGCCAGCAGCTTAGATGGCCGGGACGGGGACTACGAGCAGTACTTC. This sequence encodes CASSLDGRDGDYEQYF.

The V and J genes are TRBV19 and TRBJ1-4; no clear D gene. Germline CDR1 reads LNHDA; CDR2 reads SQIVND (reference sequence). The V and J ends lost 6 bases and 4 bases respectively, with 12 bases between them. This CDR3 has 14 amino acids. The CDR3 sequence is CASSLLQFNEKLFF. The CDR3 coding sequence is TGTGCCAGTAGCCTTTTGCAGTTTAATGAAAAACTGTTTTTT.

The chain couples TRBV12-3 or TRBV12-4 to TRBJ1-3; D is uncertain. The CDR3 loop spans 18 amino acids. V lost 4 bases, J lost 0 bases, and 19 bases lay in between. CDR3 amino acids: CASSSLFRVGDSGNTIYF. CDR3 DNA sequence: TGTGCCAGCAGTTCCTTATTTAGAGTGGGAGACTCTGGAAACACCATATATTTT.

CDR3 DNA: TGTGCCAGCAGTCAGCGGACCTCCTACAATGAGCAGTTCTTC. Translated: CASSQRTSYNEQFF. V gene TRBV6-2 or TRBV6-3 combines with J gene TRBJ2-1; a weak D match, TRBD2 (5 bases). The CDR3 extends over 14 amino acids. Germline-derived CDR1 and CDR2 are MNHEY and SVGEGT. V lost 5 bases, J lost 0 bases, and 8 bases lay in between.

There are a few counts of this clonotype. The chain employs TRBV27 and TRBJ1-5; D ambiguous. The CDR3 is made up of 17 amino acids. The germline V gene encodes CDR1 MNHEY and CDR2 SMNVEV (reference sequence). V was pared by 3 bases and J by 1 base, with 16 bases between. CDR3 nucleotides: TGTGCCAGCAGTTTGGGGTGGAGGCAGGCAAGCAATCAGCCCCAGCATTTT. Protein sequence: CASSLGWRQASNQPQHF.